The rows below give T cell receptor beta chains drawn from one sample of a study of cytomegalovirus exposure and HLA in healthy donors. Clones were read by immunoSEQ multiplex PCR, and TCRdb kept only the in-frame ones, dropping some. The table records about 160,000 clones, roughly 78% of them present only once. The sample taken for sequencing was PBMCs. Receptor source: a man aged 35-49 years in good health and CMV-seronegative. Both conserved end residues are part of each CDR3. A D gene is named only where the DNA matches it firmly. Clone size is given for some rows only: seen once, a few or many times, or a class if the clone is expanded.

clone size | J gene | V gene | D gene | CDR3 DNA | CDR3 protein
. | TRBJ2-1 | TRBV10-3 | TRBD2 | TGTGCCATCAAAAGACTAGCGGGAGAGTCAGAGCAGTTCTTC | CAIKRLAGESEQFF
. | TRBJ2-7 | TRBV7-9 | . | TGTGCCAGCAGCTCGAACAGCTTCTACTACGAGCAGTACTTC | CASSSNSFYYEQYF
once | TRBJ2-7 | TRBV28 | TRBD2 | TGTGCCAGTGCCGGGACTAGCGCCATCTCCTACGAGCAGTACTTC | CASAGTSAISYEQYF
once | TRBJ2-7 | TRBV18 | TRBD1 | TGTGCCAGCTCACCAGGGACAGGTACTACCTACGAGCAGTACTTC | CASSPGTGTTYEQYF
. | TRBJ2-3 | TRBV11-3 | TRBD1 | TGTGCCAGCAGCCCGCGACAGGGATTGGCTACAGATACGCAGTATTTT | CASSPRQGLATDTQYF
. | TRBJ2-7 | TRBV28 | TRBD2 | TGTGCCAGCAGACCTACTAGCGCTGACTCCTACGAGCAGTACTTC | CASRPTSADSYEQYF
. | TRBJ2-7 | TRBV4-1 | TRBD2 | TGCGCCAGCAGCCAAGCCCCTAGCGGCTACGAGCAGTACTTC | CASSQAPSGYEQYF
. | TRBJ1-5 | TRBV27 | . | TGTGCCAGTACGACAGGTAATCAGCCCCAGCATTTT | CASTTGNQPQHF
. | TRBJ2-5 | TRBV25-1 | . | TGTGCCAGCAGTGAACTTGACAGGCAAGAGACCCAGTACTTC | CASSELDRQETQYF
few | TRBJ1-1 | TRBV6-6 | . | TGTGCCAGCTCTCGGGAAGTGAGAGGGAAGGACACTGAAGCTTTCTTT | CASSREVRGKDTEAFF
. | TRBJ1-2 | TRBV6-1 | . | TGTGCCAGCACCCTCTCCCTCGGTAGTTACACCTTC | CASTLSLGSYTF
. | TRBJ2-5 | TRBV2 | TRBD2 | TGTGCCAGCAGTCTGACTAGCGGTGGGACCCAGTACTTC | CASSLTSGGTQYF
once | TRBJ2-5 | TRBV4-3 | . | TGCGCCAGCAGCCCAGAGGAGGCGGGGACCCTAACTCAAGAGACCCAGTACTTC | CASSPEEAGTLTQETQYF
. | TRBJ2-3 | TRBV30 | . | TGTGCCTGGAGTAAAACGGGAGGCACAGATACGCAGTATTTT | CAWSKTGGTDTQYF
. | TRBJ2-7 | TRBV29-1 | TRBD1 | TGCAGCGTTGAAGACGGACAGGGAGGTTACGAGCAGTACTTC | CSVEDGQGGYEQYF
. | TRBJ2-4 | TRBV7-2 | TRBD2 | TGTGCCAGCAGCCCCCTAGCGGGAGGGCAGGGTAGGGGCATTCAGTACTTC | CASSPLAGGQGRGIQYF
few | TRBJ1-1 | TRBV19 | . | TGTGCCAGTAGTATCCCTCAGGGGACTGAAGCTTTCTTT | CASSIPQGTEAFF
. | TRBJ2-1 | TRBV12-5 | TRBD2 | TGTGCTAGTGGTTTGGTAACAGGCTCGGGTGCGGGGGGCTCCTACAATGAGCAGTTCTTC | CASGLVTGSGAGGSYNEQFF
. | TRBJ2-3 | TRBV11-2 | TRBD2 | TGTGCCAGCAGCTTAGTACCCCCCCCGGGGGGGGCCACAGATACGCAGTATTTT | CASSLVPPPGGATDTQYF
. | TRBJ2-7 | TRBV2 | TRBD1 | TGTGCCAGCAGTGAAGCGCTTACGAGACAGGGAATTGACGAGCAGTACTTC | CASSEALTRQGIDEQYF
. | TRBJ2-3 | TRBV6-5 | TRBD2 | TGTGCCAGCAGTTACTCGATCCCCCGGGGGGCAGATACGCAGTATTTT | CASSYSIPRGADTQYF
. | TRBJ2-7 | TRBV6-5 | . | TGTGCCAGCAGTTCTACAGGTAGCTCCTACGAGCAGTACTTC | CASSSTGSSYEQYF
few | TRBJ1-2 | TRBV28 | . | TGTGCCAGCAGCCCGTTGACTTTTAACTATGGCTACACCTTC | CASSPLTFNYGYTF
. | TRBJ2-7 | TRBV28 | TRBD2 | TGTGCCAGCAGTCGACTAGCGGGAGCCATCTACGAGCAGTACTTC | CASSRLAGAIYEQYF
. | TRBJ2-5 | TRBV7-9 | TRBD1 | TGTGCCAGCAGCGCCAGGGGGCTGAGGGAGACCCAGTACTTC | CASSARGLRETQYF
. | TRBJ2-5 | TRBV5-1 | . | TGCGCCAGCAGCTTGGCCCGAGGACGGAGGCTGGAGACCCAGTACTTC | CASSLARGRRLETQYF
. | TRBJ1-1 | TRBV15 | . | TGTGCCACCAGCGCTACGAGTGGGGCAAGGGAAGCTTTCTTT | CATSATSGAREAFF
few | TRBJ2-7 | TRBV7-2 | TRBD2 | TGTGCCAGCAGCTTAGAGGGACTAGCGGGAGTTGGCGAGCAGTACTTC | CASSLEGLAGVGEQYF
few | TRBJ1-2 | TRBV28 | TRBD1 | TGTGCCACACGGACAGGCGAGTATGGCTACACCTTC | CATRTGEYGYTF
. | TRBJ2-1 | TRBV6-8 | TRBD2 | TGTGCCAGCGGACCGACTAGCGGAGGTCCCAGGTTAGGTTACAATGAGCAGTTCTTC | CASGPTSGGPRLGYNEQFF
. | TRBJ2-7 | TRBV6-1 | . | TGTGCCAGCATGGCCCGGGTCCTCTCCTACGAGCAGTACTTC | CASMARVLSYEQYF
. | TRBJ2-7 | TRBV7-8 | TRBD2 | TGTGCCAGCAGAACCGTGTTAGCGGGAGGAACCTACGAGCAGTACTTC | CASRTVLAGGTYEQYF